This TCR beta chain comes out of a study of response to subunit inactivated influenza vaccine. For this clonotype: Antigen: not known.

The germline V and J ends were trimmed by 2 bases and 2 bases, with 10 bases remaining between them. CDR3 length: 13 residues. The germline CDR1 and CDR2 sequences are GTSNPN and SVGIG (reference sequence). TCRdb re-called the RT-PCR reads with MiXCR, one entry per CDR3 protein. The data hold 550,000 to 800,000 distinct CDR3 sequences, with approximately 14% observed a single time. Study findings and constraints: After each seasonal influenza vaccination, few new T cells are recruited, the authors suggested.

Sample: PBMCs from blood, taken 11 to 12 days after vaccination. The sequence derives from a man aged 50-59 years who received an inactivated influenza vaccine. The J gene is TRBJ2-7, the V gene TRBV30; maybe TRBD1 (6 bases). The CDR3 is CAWSPGQTYEQYF. The CDR3 DNA sequence: TGTGCCTGGAGTCCCGGACAGACCTACGAGCAGTACTTC.